The present T cell receptor (beta chain) was sequenced within a study of identical twins. With 2 bases removed from V and 7 bases from J, the gap between germline ends came to 18 bases. CDR3 length equals 15 residues. Germline V gives CDR1 MRHNA, CDR2 SNTAGT. One entry per CDR3 protein results from TCRdb running MiXCR on the 5' RACE reads. The profile shows 500,000 to 550,000 distinct CDR3 sequences, about 20% of them singletons. These sequences were also reported in another study, on T cells expressing NK-cell markers.

This clonotype originated in a woman under 30 in good health. Sequenced material: CD4+ T cells sorted from blood. This chain joins TRBV6-4 and TRBJ2-7, with D perhaps given as TRBD1 or TRBD2 (6 bases each). For the CDR3, the DNA is TGTGCCAGCAGTGACCCCAAGGGGGGCTCGGGGGAGCAGTACTTC. Amino acids: CASSDPKGGSGEQYF.